These 5 T cell receptor beta chains were all obtained from the same sample, sequenced in a study of early T cells in non-severe SARS-CoV-2 infection. Each CDR3 protein gets one entry after TCRdb re-called the 5' RACE reads with MiXCR. The data show around 50,000 distinct CDR3 sequences, 5.5% to 6.5% seen once. Sequenced sample: whole blood. The receptor source for this set is an adult who was a healthcare worker with PCR-confirmed SARS-CoV-2 infection or an uninfected control (not recorded which).

Only a few counts were recorded for this clonotype. At one end, the junction sequence differs from germline, possibly due to a read error. The chain couples TRBV5-4 to TRBJ2-2; TRBD1 is a possible D gene (6 bases). The CDR3 is made up of 15 amino acids. Germline values: CDR1 SGHNT, CDR2 YYREEE (reference sequence). The DNA of the CDR3 is TGTGCCAACAGCCCGCCGACAGGGAACACCGGGGAGCTGTTTTTT. This codes for CANSPPTGNTGELFF.

In this sample, this clonotype turned up a few times. The chain uses TRBV20-1 and TRBJ1-2; D not certain. V shed 6 bases and J shed 6 bases, with 8 bases lying between them. The CDR3 is made up of 10 amino acids. CDR1 and CDR2 from the germline V gene are DFQATT and SNEGSKA (reference sequence). The CDR3 DNA follows: TGCAGTGCGCATTGGAATGGCTACACCTTC. This gives the protein CSAHWNGYTF.

The chain is built from TRBV29-1 and TRBJ1-2, with unresolved D. The CDR3 spans 14 residues. The germline V and J ends were trimmed by 3 bases and 4 bases, with 15 bases remaining between them. Germline V gene data show CDR1 as SQVTM and CDR2 as ANQGSEA. This CDR3 reads CSVDAANSGYGYTF. For the CDR3, the DNA is TGCAGCGTTGACGCGGCCAATTCTGGCTATGGCTACACCTTC.

There are a few counts of this clonotype. The CDR3 DNA reads as TGTGCCAGCAGCCACGAACTAGCCCCCCAAGAGACCCAGTACTTC. It yields the protein CASSHELAPQETQYF. The chain has TRBV4-2 and TRBJ2-5, with D possibly being TRBD2 (6 bases). Germline CDR1 is LGHNA and CDR2 is YNFKEQ. This CDR3 contains 15 residues. V was pared by 3 bases and J by 1 base, with 12 bases between.

This clonotype appeared a few times. The chain recombines TRBV18 with TRBJ1-1; TRBD1 is a possible D gene (5 bases). Germline V CDR1 and CDR2: KGHSH, LQKENI. Trimming took 5 bases from V and 3 from J, leaving 16 bases between them. This CDR3 region has 15 residues. CDR3 sequence: CASSTNAGSDTEAFF. CDR3 bases: TGTGCCAGCTCAACCAATGCAGGGAGCGACACTGAAGCTTTCTTT. Filled out from reference TRBV18 and TRBJ1-1, the complete variable domain reads NAGVMQNPRHLVRRRGQEARLRCSPMKGHSHVYWYRQLPEEGLKFMVYLQKENIIDESGMPKERFSAEFPKEGPSILRIQQVVRGDSAAYFCASSTNAGSDTEAFFGQGTRLTVV.